The 5 T cell receptor beta chains in this list originate from one sample, sequenced in a study of tumor-infiltrating lymphocytes in primary liver carcinoma. Investigators took RNA and DNA out together from approximately 22-30 mg of unsorted bulk tissue. TCR beta cDNA was prepared out of 500 ng total RNA by means of a constant-region primer. Slightly modified ARM-PCR, run as three nested multiplex PCR rounds, produced the TCR beta libraries. Primers for the first two PCR rounds were TRBV1-TRBV30 forward primers and a C-beta reverse primer (roughly 10 cycles per round). MiXCR was run by TCRdb on the multiplex PCR reads, yielding one entry per CDR3 protein. The top ten hold about 30% of the sample, which has 47,000 or so distinct CDR3 sequences, 70% to 85% seen once. Material for sequencing was liver tumor tissue from sampling region 3. Regarding subset: tumor region T3, left-lateral pole. The receptors shown here come from a man aged 35 to 55 with primary liver carcinoma and hepatitis B virus infection.

To note about this clonotype: The missing conserved phenylalanine or tryptophan at the end of this CDR3 makes a read error likely. The chain employs TRBV6-2 or TRBV6-3 and TRBJ1-5; D possibly corresponds to TRBD1 (5 bases). Germline CDR1 is MNHEY and CDR2 is SVGEGT. The CDR3 spans 16 residues. CDR3 residues: CVSSLNLGGSNQPQHL. The CDR3 coding sequence is TGTGTCAGCAGCCTAAACCTCGGGGGTAGCAATCAGCCCCAGCATCTT.

A remark on this clonotype: This CDR3 is missing its conserved last phenylalanine or tryptophan, likely due to a read error. It is unclear where the CDR3 begins or ends on the DNA, so no DNA is shown, and the CDR3 is as TCRdb lists it. The chain joins TRBV11-2 to TRBJ2-5; the table's D gene call, TRBD2, was not cross checked with the DNA. CDR1 and CDR2 (germline): SGHAT, FQNNGV. Ends included, the CDR3 has 16 residues. CDR3 sequence reads: CASSDPGTSGTETQHY.

The chain is built from TRBV20-1 and TRBJ2-3; D possibly corresponds to TRBD2 (6 bases). The CDR3 runs to 16 residues. The V gene lost 3 bases and the J gene lost 2 bases, with 18 bases spanning the gap. Looked up from germline, CDR1 is DFQATT and CDR2 is SNEGSKA (reference sequence). DNA of the CDR3: TGCAGTGCTAGGGACTACTTGAGGGGCTCCACAGATACGCAGTATTTT. It yields the protein CSARDYLRGSTDTQYF.

This clonotype has a single count. The chain has TRBV28 and TRBJ1-1, with a possible D match to TRBD1 (6 bases). Germline V CDR1 and CDR2: MDHEN, SYDVKM. The ends were cut back, 5 bases at V and 2 bases at J, with 24 bases in the middle. The CDR3 contains 18 residues. CDR3 residues: CASSPLMLPWGANTEAFF. DNA for the CDR3: TGTGCCAGCAGTCCCCTTATGCTCCCGTGGGGGGCAAACACTGAAGCTTTCTTT.

On this clonotype: The junction departs from the called germline gene at one end, perhaps through a read error. This chain connects TRBV24-1 to TRBJ2-5; possible D gene TRBD1, 6 bases. Germline lookup yields CDR1 KGHDR and CDR2 SFDVKD. The CDR3 runs 14 residues. The CDR3 DNA reads TGTGCCACCAGTGACAGGGGCGCTGGGGAGACCCAGTGCTTC. It translates to CATSDRGAGETQCF.